A single TCR beta chain is shown here with its context. The CDR3 extends over 15 amino acids. Per germline, CDR1 MGHRA and CDR2 YSYEKL. V was clipped by 0 bases and J by 5 bases, with 13 bases between them. Data came from immunoSEQ multiplex PCR; TCRdb stores just in-frame clones and leaves some out. The sample has about 230,000 clones, 87% seen once. The sample comes from a study of blood T cell repertoires in COVID-19. The chain joins TRBV4-1 to TRBJ1-2; D perhaps matches TRBD1 (5 bases). The clonotype was recovered from a young man who had recovered from COVID-19. Source material: PBMCs or T cells enriched from blood (not recorded which). The CDR3 region has the DNA TGCGCCAGCAGCCAAGAGGCAGGGCCCCCTTATGGCTACACCTTC. Protein: CASSQEAGPPYGYTF.